Below, one TCR beta chain is given with its context. The data derive from a study of blood T cell repertoires in COVID-19. Study-wide background: Acute-phase and convalescent COVID-19 samples originated in the United States, Italy and Spain. Sources were T cells, B-cell-depleted T cells, or PBMCs; the material itself was cDNA or gDNA.

The length of the CDR3 is 12 residues. V lost 5 bases and J 7 bases, leaving 10 bases between the germline ends. Original methodology: Estimation of nucleated cell counts was performed using reference gene primer amplification. Clones were sequenced by immunoSEQ multiplex PCR, and TCRdb holds only the in-frame ones, with some missing. V and J calls and clone size are copied from that table; D and trimming were computed from the DNA. Of 300,000 to 400,000 clones in the sample, roughly 85% were seen once. The sample was peripheral blood. V usage is TRBV12-3 or TRBV12-4 and J usage is TRBJ2-3, with a possible D match to TRBD1 (5 bases). This sequence originates from a human donor in a cohort sampled during active COVID-19. The CDR3 reads CASSRGQNTQYF. Here the CDR3 DNA reads TGTGCCAGCAGTCGAGGACAAAATACGCAGTATTTT.